The T cell receptor beta chain described here comes from a study of patients and donors after allogeneic stem cell transplantation. TCRdb fed the RT-PCR reads into MiXCR, producing one record per CDR3 protein. This sample has some 150,000 distinct CDR3 sequences; 30% to 45% occur once, and the top ten carry around half. The CDR3 is 12 amino acids. V lost 5 bases and J lost 4, with 8 bases in between. Sequencing was done on a sample of blood, either unsorted or a sorted T cell fraction (not recorded which). The TCR was taken from a human donor who was either an allogeneic HSCT recipient or a stem cell or donor lymphocyte infusion donor (not recorded which). It is not recorded whose cells these are; they may come from a transplant donor. V and J are TRBV12-3 or TRBV12-4 and TRBJ1-1; no definite D call. The CDR3 region is CASSPDGTEAFF. CDR3 bases: TGTGCCAGCAGTCCGGACGGCACTGAAGCTTTCTTT.